This TCR beta chain derives from a study of blood T cell repertoires in COVID-19. The wider study: COVID-19 samples collected from the United States, Italy and Spain covered acute and convalescent phases. Nucleic acid was either cDNA or gDNA, and it came from T cells, B-cell-depleted T cells, or PBMCs.

Which cohort a participant joined came from the clinical history participants gave. V was pared by 4 bases and J by 3 bases, with 8 bases between. Germline V gene data show CDR1 as SGHTS and CDR2 as YDEGEE. The CDR3 totals 12 residues. In the original analysis: Estimation of nucleated cell counts relied on the amplification of reference gene primers. The repertoire was sequenced with immunoSEQ multiplex PCR; TCRdb's copy has only in-frame clones and lacks some. V and J calls plus clone size are reproduced from that table; the DNA served to infer D and trimming. The profile shows 300,000 to 500,000 clones, around 87% of them singletons.

The chain couples TRBV5-8 to TRBJ2-7; D is unclear. The source material was PBMCs or T cells enriched from blood (not recorded which). The TCR comes from a woman in her twenties or thirties with acute COVID-19. CDR3 coding DNA: TGTGCCAGCAGCCCTCTACGCTACGAGCAGTACTTC. Protein: CASSPLRYEQYF.